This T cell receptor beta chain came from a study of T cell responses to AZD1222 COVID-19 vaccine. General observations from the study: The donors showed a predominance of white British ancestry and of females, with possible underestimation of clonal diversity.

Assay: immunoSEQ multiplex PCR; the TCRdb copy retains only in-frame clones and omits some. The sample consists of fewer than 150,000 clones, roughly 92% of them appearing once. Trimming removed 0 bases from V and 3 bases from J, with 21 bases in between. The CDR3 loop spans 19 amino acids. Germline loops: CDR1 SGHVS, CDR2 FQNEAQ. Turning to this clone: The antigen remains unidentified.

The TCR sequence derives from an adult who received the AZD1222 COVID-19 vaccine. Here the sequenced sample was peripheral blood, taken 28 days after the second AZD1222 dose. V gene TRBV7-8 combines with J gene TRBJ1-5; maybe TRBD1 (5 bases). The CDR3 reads CASSLAQPPAGTLNQPQHF. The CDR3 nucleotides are TGTGCCAGCAGCTTAGCCCAGCCCCCGGCGGGGACGCTCAATCAGCCCCAGCATTTT.